This entry lists 19 T cell receptor beta chains sequenced from one sample in a study of T cell responses to AZD1222 COVID-19 vaccine. Assay: immunoSEQ multiplex PCR; the TCRdb copy retains only in-frame clones and omits some. The data hold over 90,000 clones, with 85% to 90% observed a single time. Here the sequenced sample was peripheral blood, taken 28 days after the second AZD1222 dose. These receptors originate from an adult who received the AZD1222 COVID-19 vaccine.

V usage is TRBV9 and J usage is TRBJ2-3, with a possible D match to TRBD2 (6 bases). The V gene lost 0 bases and the J gene lost 4 bases, with 21 bases spanning the gap. This CDR3 spans 18 amino acids. Germline V lookup: CDR1 SGDLS, CDR2 YYNGEE. DNA for the CDR3: TGTGCCAGCAGCGTAGAGGGTTTCGGGGGAGGCAGGTCAGATACGCAGTATTTT. Translation: CASSVEGFGGGRSDTQYF.

This sequence joins TRBV6-5 and TRBJ1-1; D gene ambiguous. The CDR3 contains 14 residues. With 5 bases removed from V and 3 bases from J, the gap between germline ends came to 13 bases. Germline V gene lookup returns CDR1 MNHEY and CDR2 SVGAGI. This chain's CDR3 is CASSRTPVYTEAFF. CDR3 sequence (DNA): TGTGCCAGCAGTCGGACGCCCGTTTACACTGAAGCTTTCTTT.

V gene TRBV3-1 (or the pseudogene TRBV3-2) combines with J gene TRBJ2-7; TRBD1 is a possible D gene (5 bases). The CDR3 spans 11 residues. Germline loops: CDR1 LGHDT, CDR2 YNNKEL (reference sequence). Here the CDR3 DNA reads TGTGCAACGCAGGGTACCTACGAGCAGTACTTC. Translation gives CATQGTYEQYF.

This clone showed up just once. The V call is TRBV12-5, the J call TRBJ2-7, with D possibly TRBD1 on 6 matching bases. V lost 6 bases to trimming and J lost 0 bases, with 12 bases between them. The CDR3 has 14 amino acids. Germline assignment: CDR1 LGHNT and CDR2 FRNRAP. The CDR3 coding sequence is TGTGCTAGTGGAGACAGGCTCAGCTCCTACGAGCAGTACTTC. Translation: CASGDRLSSYEQYF.

The chain joins TRBV7-9 to TRBJ1-5; D might be TRBD1 (6 bases). V was cut by 7 bases and J by 5 bases, with 12 bases left in between. From germline, CDR1 is SEHNR and CDR2 FQNEAQ (reference sequence). There are 13 residues in the CDR3. In nucleotides, the CDR3 is TGTGCCAGCACCCCGACAGGAGATCAGCCCCAGCATTTT. Its protein is CASTPTGDQPQHF.

J is TRBJ2-7 and V is TRBV20-1; 9 positions agree with TRBD2. This CDR3 comprises 11 residues. Germline V gene data show CDR1 as DFQATT and CDR2 as SNEGSKA (reference sequence). After removal of 1 base from V and 12 bases from J, the junction contained 4 bases not matched to a gene. CDR3 in DNA: TGCAGTGCTAGAGGGGTAGCGGGAGTGTACTTC. Its translation is CSARGVAGVYF.

V is TRBV6-6 and J is TRBJ1-2; unclear D gene. V lost 4 bases and J lost 8, with 20 bases in between. CDR3 length equals 15 residues. CDR1 is MNHNY and CDR2 is SVGAGI in the germline V gene (reference sequence). The CDR3 is CASSSSNPRIQGYTF. The CDR3 coding sequence is TGTGCCAGCAGTTCCTCTAATCCCCGGATACAAGGCTACACCTTC.

This clone was detected only a few times. The chain uses TRBV7-9 and TRBJ1-4, with D uncertain. The CDR3 covers 15 residues. Per the germline V gene, CDR1 is SEHNR and CDR2 is FQNEAQ (reference sequence). V lost 4 bases and J 5 bases, leaving 14 bases between the germline ends. CDR3 residues: CASSYTGSRNEKLFF. The CDR3 DNA follows: TGTGCCAGCAGCTACACGGGCAGCCGAAATGAAAAACTGTTTTTT.

The V call is TRBV14, the J call TRBJ2-5; D is possibly TRBD2 (5 bases). With 4 bases removed from V and 1 base from J, the gap between germline ends came to 13 bases. Germline V gene data show CDR1 as SGHDN and CDR2 as FVKESK. The CDR3 consists of 15 residues. The CDR3 here is CASSRLGLAQETQYF. The CDR3 region has the DNA TGTGCCAGCAGCCGCCTCGGACTCGCCCAAGAGACCCAGTACTTC.

This clone showed up just a few times. The chain recombines TRBV4-3 with TRBJ2-3, with D perhaps assigned TRBD1 or TRBD2 (5 bases each). CDR3 length: 16 residues. The germline V and J ends were trimmed by 4 bases and 5 bases, with 19 bases remaining between them. The germline V gene has CDR1 LGHNA and CDR2 YSLEER. The CDR3 bases are TGCGCCAGCAGCCCCACCCCCGGGGCCGGGGAAGATACGCAGTATTTT. Its protein product is CASSPTPGAGEDTQYF.

The chain carries TRBV7-9 and TRBJ1-5, with D perhaps TRBD1 (6 bases). Germline assignment: CDR1 SEHNR and CDR2 FQNEAQ (reference sequence). Trimming stripped 1 base from V and 9 bases from J, with 13 bases between. This CDR3 is built from 14 residues. The CDR3 loop is CASSLGTDNLPQHF. The DNA for the CDR3 is TGTGCCAGCAGCTTAGGGACAGATAATTTGCCCCAGCATTTT. The full variable domain, in which reference TRBV7-9 and TRBJ1-5 provide the parts outside the CDR3, is DTGVSQNPRHKITKRGQNVTFRCDPISEHNRLYWYRQTLGQGPEFLTYFQNEAQLEKSRLLSDRFSAERPKGSFSTLEIQRTEQGDSAMYLCASSLGTDNLPQHFGDGTRLSIL.

V gene TRBV24-1 combines with J gene TRBJ2-1; D unclear. This CDR3 region has 13 residues. V was cut by 1 base and J by 4 bases, with 4 bases left in between. Germline CDR1 reads KGHDR; CDR2 reads SFDVKD. The DNA for the CDR3 is TGTGCCACCAGTGATTTAGGGTACAATGAGCAGTTCTTC. It translates to CATSDLGYNEQFF.

This sequence joins TRBV6-4 and TRBJ2-1, with 9 bases aligning to TRBD2. The CDR3 extends over 18 amino acids. CDR1 and CDR2 from the germline V gene are MRHNA and SNTAGT. With V trimmed by 2 bases and J by 3 bases, 11 bases remained unmatched. The CDR3 loop reads CASSDPERLAVHYNEQFF. In DNA, the CDR3 is TGTGCCAGCAGTGACCCAGAACGACTAGCGGTCCACTACAATGAGCAGTTCTTC.

A remark on this clone: Other DNA sequences in this sample translate to the same CDR3. The chain uses TRBV27 and TRBJ1-4; no reliable D call. The CDR3 length is 14 residues. Deletions cut 5 bases from V and 0 bases from J, with 7 bases between. Germline CDR1 and CDR2: MNHEY and SMNVEV (reference sequence). Here the CDR3 DNA reads TGTGCCAGCAGTCGCCAAGCAACTAATGAAAAACTGTTTTTT. Its protein product is CASSRQATNEKLFF.

The rearrangement uses TRBV9 and TRBJ2-7; 7 bases agree with TRBD2. Germline V gene sequence: CDR1 SGDLS, CDR2 YYNGEE. The CDR3 spans 15 residues. With V trimmed by 0 bases and J by 2 bases, 5 bases remained unmatched. The CDR3 is CASSVDYGGTYEQYF. In DNA form, the CDR3 reads TGTGCCAGCAGCGTAGACTACGGGGGGACCTACGAGCAGTACTTC.

The chain uses TRBV5-1 and TRBJ2-7; D could derive from TRBD1 or TRBD2 (6 bases each). The V end lost 0 bases, the J end lost 4 bases, and 20 bases lay between the germline ends. The CDR3 covers 17 residues. The germline CDR1 and CDR2 sequences are SGHRS and YFSETQ. CDR3 nucleotides: TGCGCCAGCAGCTTGGTTTCCGGGGGCGCTGTGGGATACGAGCAGTACTTC. Amino acids: CASSLVSGGAVGYEQYF.

The gene calls are TRBV15 and TRBJ1-1; D is possibly TRBD1 (6 bases). V was cut by 4 bases and J by 3 bases, with 12 bases left in between. CDR1 and CDR2 (germline): LNHNV, YYDKDF (reference sequence). The CDR3 totals 14 residues. In nucleotides, the CDR3 is TGTGCCACCAGCATCCCGGGGGCGGACACTGAAGCTTTCTTT. Encoded protein: CATSIPGADTEAFF.

The chain has TRBV7-9 and TRBJ1-2; 7 nucleotides line up with TRBD1. This CDR3 has 14 residues. Germline CDR1 reads SEHNR; CDR2 reads FQNEAQ (reference sequence). Trimming cost V 1 base and J 8 bases; bases outside gene matches: 7. The DNA of the CDR3 is TGTGCCAGCAGCTTAGGACAGGGATCGAAAGGCTACACCTTC. Translation: CASSLGQGSKGYTF.

The chain recombines TRBV6-1 with TRBJ1-1, with D tentatively TRBD1 (5 bases). The CDR3 length is 16 residues. Trimming took off 3 bases at V and 8 bases at J, with 22 bases between the two ends. Looked up from germline, CDR1 is MNHNS and CDR2 is SASEGT. The chain's CDR3 is CASSDKRGAPWGEAFF. The CDR3 DNA follows: TGTGCCAGCAGTGATAAAAGAGGGGCCCCTTGGGGAGAAGCTTTCTTT.